The sequence of this TCR beta chain was determined in a study of cytomegalovirus exposure and HLA in healthy donors (dated by TCRdb to between 2016 and 2019). Looking at the study overall: An earlier analysis of more than 550 of the donors reported 250 to 300 Gb of sequence data and 95 million to 140 million unique TCR beta sequences obtained from 180 million or so T cells. An early release that covered some 640 HLA-typed donors contained approximately 300 gigabases of sequencing data and tens of millions of unique TCR sequences. Of the 300 to 400 genotyped donors, approximately 80% fell in the genetic ancestry cluster associated with self-reported Caucasian donors. The aim of the study was to test whether cataloging public T cell receptors could identify signatures of past pathogen exposure. The T cell repertoires of several hundred subjects were profiled by immunosequencing and related to cytomegalovirus serostatus. Along with the approximately 620-subject first cohort, a separate validation cohort of 120 different subjects was used. High-throughput TCR immunosequencing, statistical association of individual TCRs with disease status, and machine learning were combined to predict cytomegalovirus infection status. A later analysis re-examined previously published TCR beta repertoires from more than 550 donors and added high-resolution HLA genotyping to investigate patterns of TCR occurrence. In the later analysis, no new phenotypic data were used to find candidate immune exposures; instead, reliance was placed on TCR beta sequences and their occurrence across donors. To decide whether each TCR beta V gene segment behaved as functional or pseudogenic, an earlier analysis of several hundred of the donors relied on high-throughput TCR beta sequencing. Donor age, sex, ethnicity and CMV serostatus were collected together with the repertoire data. A later genetic analysis took genome-wide SNP genotypes for about three fifths of the roughly 700 donors and used that subset as a discovery cohort. All discovery cohort repertoires had been generated using a single sequencing platform. HLA typing covered class I and class II loci at four-digit resolution. The number of typed donors differed by locus: about 620-640 for A, B, C, DRB1 and DQB1; 500 to 550 for DQA1; 606 for DPA1; and around 470 for DPB1. Several DR-DQ haplotypes were treated as single units for association and clustering because of strong linkage in the cohort. On average, roughly 240,000 unique TCR beta nucleotide sequences were sequenced per donor among 350 to 400 genotyped donors of the cohort, with 15% to 20% of those sequences being non-productive.

The paper's findings and limits, for the study overall: In vitro tests confirmed that a few of the cytomegalovirus-associated TCR beta chains recognize cytomegalovirus antigens. For the cohort, immune exposure information was limited to CMV serostatus. In an earlier analysis of 450 to 750 of the donors, most TCR beta V segments appeared in productive rearrangements about 87% or about 30% of the time, broadly matching IMGT annotations. A cluster of highly shared sequence variants was judged likely to be a technical artifact of the sequencing pipeline. A later analysis found that most CMV-associated TCR beta chains appeared HLA-restricted, with HLA associations seemingly driven largely by CMV exposure. Correlated functional status among segregating V segments might be attributable to linkage disequilibrium, but an unknown experimental factor could not be ruled out. According to a later genetic analysis, donors in an Asian-associated ancestry cluster had fewer N-insertions in productive TCRs than the approximately 690-donor mean. Cytomegalovirus status was reported to be diagnosed by the classifier with high specificity and sensitivity in both the original and validation cohorts. Because HLA typing was missing for some donors at each locus, association tests included only the typed subset. Most TCR sequences were observed very rarely across donors, whereas some public TCRs were present in many individuals. A later genetic analysis associated a missense DCLRE1C variant with V-gene and J-gene trimming of TCR beta chains, and an independent cohort replicated the association. Because counts were too low, about 15 rarely observed V segments, including chromosome 9 orphons, were left out of the earlier analysis of over 550 of the donors. The cohort was sequenced for TCR beta chains only, and without alpha or paired-chain data the features that could be detected were limited. When HLA alleles, especially DR and DQ, strongly co-occurred, TCR associations were difficult to assign to individual alleles. A further reported finding was that TCR beta sequences accurately predicted the HLA-A and HLA-B alleles for most subjects in the first cohort. A later analysis reported that several top co-occurrence clusters appeared linked to parvovirus B19, influenza, CMV and Epstein-Barr virus. At a false discovery rate of 0.05, a later analysis linked 15,000 to 20,000 TCR beta sequences to specific HLA alleles. A later analysis found that TCR association rates varied across HLA loci, with DRB1 alleles showing the most associated TCRs and HLA-C alleles the fewest. Some IMGT-functional V segments, including TRBV6-2 and TRBV6-3, could not be distinguished by the 87-base-pair reads and were therefore excluded. In the study, around 150 TCR beta chains were listed as associated with cytomegalovirus. Presence/absence analyses assumed roughly uniform sequencing depth across donors, an assumption that may not hold. It was suggested by the authors that the approach could potentially be generalized to other disease states and immunological phenotypes. In a later analysis, HLA-associated TCR beta chains were found to be more clonally expanded and to have lower generation probabilities than equally common non-associated chains.

The method behind the library was the immunoSEQ multiplex PCR assay. For the multiplex PCR, a mixture combining 60 forward primers for TCR Vbeta segments and 13 reverse primers for TCR Jbeta segments was used. The CDR3 region of rearranged TCR beta genes was amplified from genomic DNA with a multiplex PCR assay. The Illumina HiSeq System was used to sequence the amplified TCR beta libraries as 87-base-pair reads. The authors' analysis ran thus. A later analysis counted about 76 million unique TCR beta chains across the 550 to 800 repertoires, and some 11 million of these chains were shared by at least two donors. Raw reads were error-corrected and collapsed into unique sequences by a nearest-neighbor algorithm in which closely related sequences were merged to remove PCR and sequencing errors. V, D and J gene segments were assigned by aligning CDR3 sequences to IMGT reference sequences. For a sequence to be retained, a match of at least six nucleotides to both a V gene segment and a J gene segment was required. A rearrangement counted as productive if the CDR3 had no stop codons and remained in frame with V and J, and every other rearrangement counted as non-productive. Following IMGT convention, CDR3 was defined as the stretch from the second conserved V-encoded cysteine up to the conserved J-encoded phenylalanine. The earlier analysis of fewer than 750 of the donors excluded sequences that lacked an unambiguous match to a single V gene segment. In an earlier analysis of approximately 590 of the donors, a V segment was called functional when productive rearrangements were above 56.7%, and segregating when the standard deviation between donors exceeded 5%. To diagnose cytomegalovirus status from the catalog of TCR beta chain sequences, a statistical classification framework was built. In a later analysis, TCR nucleotide sequences were compared against IMGT/GENE-DB human TR gene sequences so that V and J genes could be assigned. In a later analysis, CDR3 sequences and most-parsimonious VDJ recombination scenarios were assigned using the TCRdist pipeline. In a later analysis, each TCR beta chain was defined by its CDR3 amino acid sequence together with its V-gene family, and reads lacking a unique V-gene family were excluded. To address suspected cross-contamination and a sequencing artifact, a later analysis removed approximately 590 highly shared, low-generation-probability nucleotide sequences. In a later analysis, a clonal expansion index was calculated for each public chain from normalized within-repertoire ranks of inferred template counts. In a later analysis, generation probabilities were computed with a VDJ recombination model fitted to out-of-frame rearrangements, and the resulting probabilities were checked against IGoR. Hypergeometric tests were used in a later analysis to score TCR-TCR, TCR-HLA and TCR-CMV co-occurrence, with a repertoire-size bias correction applied to the TCR pairs. A later analysis estimated false discovery rates by permuting HLA or CMV assignments 20 times. A later analysis grouped co-occurring TCRs with DBSCAN, adding TCRdist sequence similarity when clustering within HLA-allele-positive subsets. Repertoires with fewer than 30,000 or more than 120,000 public chains, plus five repertoires with anomalous nucleotide sharing, were excluded from co-occurrence clustering. The table comes from immuneACCESS by way of TCRdb, which keeps in-frame sequences with V and J called. Part of the clones is missing from these tables; in studies checked, under half for an unresolved V gene and the rest for unknown reasons. Clone size and V and J calls were adopted from that table, with D and trimming inferred from the DNA. Across this sample there are 62,000 or so clones, with more than 75% seen only once. The top ten constitute around 1.5% of the sample.

A word on this clone: The antigen it binds to is not known. No per-base quality is available; no much larger clone lies one base away.

The V end gives up 3 bases and the J end 0 bases, leaving 5 bases in the junction not matched to a gene. Including the terminal cysteine and phenylalanine, the CDR3 comprises 16 residues. Of all the DNA, just the CDR3 is kept, 48 bases in frame from base 1. CDR1 MGHRA and CDR2 YSYEKL were looked up in the germline V gene. In total, 600 or so healthy bone marrow donors made up the cohort. Cohort members were all nominally healthy when sampled, although unrecorded immune exposures were likely present. The donor tested CMV seronegative and was one of the 352 seronegative cohort members. A peripheral blood sample was collected from each donor, and TCR beta sequencing was performed on peripheral blood mononuclear cells. Genomic DNA extraction from the blood cell samples was performed with the Qiagen DNeasy Blood Extraction Kit.

The specimen sequenced was PBMCs. This TCR was recovered from a man aged 18 to 30 in good health and CMV-seronegative. The chain is assembled from TRBV4-1 and TRBJ2-4; 7 central nucleotides agree with TRBD1. The CDR3 region has the sequence CASSHLGGPAKNIQYF. The DNA sequence is as follows: TGCGCCAGCAGCCACCTAGGGGGCCCAGCCAAAAACATTCAGTACTTC.